The 11 T cell receptor beta chains given below trace back to one sample, sequenced in a study of patients and donors after allogeneic stem cell transplantation. Using its own MiXCR run on the RT-PCR reads, TCRdb lists one record per CDR3 protein. The sample shows fewer than 500,000 distinct CDR3 sequences, under 20% of them seen only once. Sequencing was performed on blood, either unsorted or a sorted T cell fraction (not recorded which). The receptor source for this set is a human donor who was either an allogeneic HSCT recipient or a stem cell or donor lymphocyte infusion donor (not recorded which). It is not recorded whose cells these are; they may come from a transplant donor.

The genes are TRBV5-1 and TRBJ2-2; D is possibly TRBD1 (6 bases). The ends were cut back, 4 bases at V and 1 base at J, with 11 bases in the middle. Germline V gene data show CDR1 as SGHRS and CDR2 as YFSETQ. CDR3 length: 15 residues. CDR3 nucleotide sequence: TGCGCCAGCAGCGTACAGGGTGGGAACACCGGGGAGCTGTTTTTT. It is translated as CASSVQGGNTGELFF.

The V gene is TRBV11-3, the J gene TRBJ1-6; D unclear. CDR3 length: 15 residues. Germline V lookup: CDR1 SGHNT, CDR2 YENEEA. V was cut by 2 bases and J by 10 bases, with 15 bases left in between. CDR3 region: CASSLTDPPGSPLHF. The CDR3 DNA reads as TGTGCCAGCAGCTTAACGGACCCGCCGGGCTCACCCCTCCACTTT.

This clonotype has more than one count but fewer than ten. J is TRBJ2-5 and V is TRBV15; D assignment may be TRBD1 or TRBD2 (5 bases each). The V end was cut by 0 bases, the J end by 9 bases, with 17 bases between. CDR3 length equals 15 residues. Per the germline V gene, CDR1 is LNHNV and CDR2 is YYDKDF (reference sequence). The chain's CDR3 is CATSREDRGPPAQYF. DNA of the CDR3: TGTGCCACCAGCAGAGAAGATAGGGGACCCCCCGCCCAGTACTTC.

The rearrangement links TRBV2 to TRBJ2-1, with 10 bases that match TRBD2. The germline gives CDR1 SNHLY, CDR2 FYNNEI. The CDR3 sequence is 15 residues long. V was pared by 6 bases and J by 5 bases, with 7 bases of the junction left unmatched. The CDR3 nucleotides read TGTGCCAGCAGCGATTGGACTAGCGGCAACAATGAGCAGTTCTTC. Protein product: CASSDWTSGNNEQFF.

Only a few counts were recorded for this clonotype. The chain carries TRBV29-1 and TRBJ2-2; D not resolved. CDR1 and CDR2 from the germline V gene are SQVTM and ANQGSEA. The CDR3 runs 14 residues. V was pared by 2 bases and J by 0 bases, with 7 bases between. CDR3 amino acids: CSVEPSTNTGELFF. DNA of the CDR3: TGCAGCGTTGAACCCAGCACGAACACCGGGGAGCTGTTTTTT.

This clonotype was detected a few times. The chain carries TRBV6-1 and TRBJ1-5; no clear D. The V end lost 6 bases, the J end lost 4 bases, and 13 bases lay between the germline ends. Per the germline V gene, CDR1 is MNHNS and CDR2 is SASEGT. This CDR3 comprises 14 residues. In DNA, the CDR3 is TGTGCCAGCAGCAGGACCTTCCAAAATCAGCCCCAGCATTTT. Translated, it gives CASSRTFQNQPQHF.

This clonotype was seen only a few times. This chain joins TRBV4-2 and TRBJ2-4, with D tentatively TRBD1 or TRBD2 (5 bases each). The V gene lost 0 bases and the J gene lost 1 base, with 13 bases spanning the gap. Germline CDR1 reads LGHNA; CDR2 reads YNFKEQ. The CDR3 consists of 17 residues. CDR3 sequence reads: CASSQEGTRGAKNIQYF. The CDR3 DNA reads TGTGCCAGCAGCCAAGAAGGGACCCGAGGCGCCAAAAACATTCAGTACTTC.

V and J are TRBV9 and TRBJ1-2; D is undetermined. In germline, CDR1 is SGDLS, CDR2 YYNGEE. The CDR3 loop spans 14 amino acids. Trimming cost V 1 base and J 1 base, with 8 bases left between them. The DNA for the CDR3 is TGTGCCAGCAGCGTAACGGACGGTAACTATGGCTACACCTTC. It is translated as CASSVTDGNYGYTF.

The chain is built from TRBV11-2 and TRBJ2-3, with TRBD2 identical over 11 bases. CDR1 is SGHAT and CDR2 is FQNNGV in the germline V gene. The CDR3 totals 17 residues. Losses at the gene ends were 3 bases for V and 0 bases for J; bases not matched to a gene: 5. As DNA, the CDR3 is TGTGCCAGCAGCTTCCTTAGCGGGGGGGGTAGCACAGATACGCAGTATTTT. Encoded protein: CASSFLSGGGSTDTQYF.

This clonotype was detected a few times. The V gene is TRBV7-8, the J gene TRBJ1-5; D is undetermined. The CDR3 totals 14 residues. Germline CDR1 reads SGHVS; CDR2 reads FQNEAQ. The V end was cut by 5 bases, the J end by 0 bases, with 8 bases between. CDR3 nucleotide sequence: TGTGCCAGCAGCGGGAAGGGTAGCAATCAGCCCCAGCATTTT. It translates to CASSGKGSNQPQHF.

This clonotype was counted a few times. The chain recombines TRBV6-1 with TRBJ2-7; TRBD1 is a possible D gene (5 bases). The CDR3 contains 14 residues. Germline-derived CDR1 and CDR2 are MNHNS and SASEGT. Trimming removed 6 bases from V and 2 bases from J, with 14 bases in between. CDR3: CASRPRRATYEQYF. The CDR3 region has the DNA TGTGCCAGCAGACCCCGCAGGGCAACCTACGAGCAGTACTTC.